Below are 5 T cell receptor beta chains sequenced from a single sample in a study of blood T cell repertoires in COVID-19. Sequenced by immunoSEQ multiplex PCR; TCRdb stores in-frame clones only, minus some. The sample carries about 40,000 clones, about four fifths recorded once. Specimen: peripheral blood. The receptor set was obtained from a woman aged 55-69 years with acute or convalescent COVID-19.

The chain carries TRBV29-1 and TRBJ1-2; D remains ambiguous. The V and J ends lost 4 bases and 2 bases respectively, with 11 bases between them. Germline-derived CDR1 and CDR2 are SQVTM and ANQGSEA. CDR3 length: 13 residues. CDR3 nucleotides: TGCAGCGTTGCTGAACGCGGGAACTATGGCTACACCTTC. Translation: CSVAERGNYGYTF.

This rearrangement joins TRBV7-9 to TRBJ2-1; D perhaps matches TRBD1 (5 bases). V was cut by 5 bases and J by 7 bases, with 15 bases left in between. The CDR3 sequence is 14 residues long. Germline CDR1 reads SEHNR; CDR2 reads FQNEAQ (reference sequence). CDR3 coding DNA: TGTGCCAGCAGCCAGTCAGATAGGGGAAATGAGCAGTTCTTC. It translates to CASSQSDRGNEQFF.

About this clone itself: Likely a read error: the CDR3 ends without its conserved phenylalanine or tryptophan. The gene calls are TRBV28 and TRBJ1-1, with D tentatively TRBD1 (5 bases). V lost 3 bases to trimming and J lost 5 bases, with 16 bases between them. CDR1 is MDHEN, CDR2 SYDVKM, per germline. The CDR3 has 15 residues. The CDR3: CASSLGGTLMTEAFL. CDR3 DNA sequence: TGTGCCAGCAGTTTGGGGGGGACGCTTATGACTGAAGCTTTCCTT.

This chain connects TRBV2 to TRBJ2-3; no definite D call. Germline loops: CDR1 SNHLY, CDR2 FYNNEI. The V and J ends lost 6 bases and 0 bases respectively, with 4 bases between them. There are 12 residues in the CDR3. The CDR3 is CASSISTDTQYF. The CDR3 DNA follows: TGTGCCAGCAGCATTAGCACAGATACGCAGTATTTT.

The chain couples TRBV5-4 to TRBJ2-7; possible D gene TRBD1, 5 bases. The CDR3 sequence is 13 residues long. The V end was cut by 0 bases, the J end by 5 bases, with 9 bases between. In germline, CDR1 is SGHNT, CDR2 YYREEE (reference sequence). The CDR3 spells CASSLGQIDEQYF. In nucleotides, the CDR3 is TGTGCCAGCAGCTTGGGACAGATCGACGAGCAGTACTTC.